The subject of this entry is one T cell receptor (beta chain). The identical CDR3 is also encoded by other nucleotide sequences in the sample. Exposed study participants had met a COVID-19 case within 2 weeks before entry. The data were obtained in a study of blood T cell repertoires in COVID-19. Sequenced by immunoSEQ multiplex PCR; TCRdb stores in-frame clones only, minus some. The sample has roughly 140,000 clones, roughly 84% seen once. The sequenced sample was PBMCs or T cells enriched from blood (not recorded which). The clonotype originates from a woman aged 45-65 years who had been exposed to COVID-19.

The CDR3, as DNA: TGTGCCAGCAGTTACGCAGAGAACACTGAAGCTTTCTTT. Protein product: CASSYAENTEAFF. V is TRBV6-2 or TRBV6-3 and J is TRBJ1-1; D remains ambiguous. Germline CDR1 reads MNHEY; CDR2 reads SVGEGT. The V and J ends lost 2 bases and 1 base respectively, with 5 bases between them. The CDR3 has 13 amino acids.